This T cell receptor (beta chain) originates from a study of blood T cell repertoires in COVID-19 (dated by TCRdb to between 2020 and 2021). Regarding the research as a whole: Samples covering the acute and convalescent phases of COVID-19 were provided by collaborators in the United States, Italy and Spain. The material from the prospective study consisted of cDNA or gDNA derived from T cells, B-cell-depleted T cells, or PBMCs. The dataset comprised deeply sampled blood TCRbeta repertoires from subjects exposed to, actively infected with, or recovered from COVID-19. A freely available public database, intended as a resource for researchers studying the immune response to SARS-CoV-2, is where the repertoires were released. The samples were drawn from the first 160 participants of the ongoing ImmuneRACE study and from 950 to 1,500 subjects provided by 6 global collaborators. Sample metadata almost always included a de-identified subject ID, COVID-19 status, age in years and sex. Where available, HLA class I and class II types were taken from metadata supplied by the sample provider and were not determined by assay-based typing.

CDR1 and CDR2 were assigned from the germline V gene as SGHRS and YFSETQ. The junction carries 11 bases between V and J, which are trimmed by 1 base and 0 bases respectively. The CDR3, from cysteine to phenylalanine, totals 15 residues. The sequence is cut down to CDR3 DNA, 45 bases in frame from base 1. General conclusions and limits of the study: Clinical and demographic metadata were provided uncurated, with the amount varying by source and participant.

TCRbeta CDR3 regions were amplified from genomic DNA using the immunoSEQ Assay, a bias-controlled multiplex PCR. On the authors' methods: Nucleated cell counts per sample were estimated from amplification of reference gene primers within the assay. Sequence reads were collapsed and filtered to measure the absolute abundance of every unique TCRbeta CDR3 rearrangement. Productive Simpson clonality was computed per sample as the square root of Simpson's diversity index over productive rearrangements. TCRdb holds this immuneACCESS table with in-frame rearrangements only. Some clones are missing; in checked studies, unresolved V genes explain under half, and the rest has no known cause. V, J and clone size derive from that table, while D and trimming were established from the DNA sequence. The table for this sample lists tens of thousands of clones; 80% to 90% of them were counted only once. The top ten constitute roughly 22% of the sample.

About this clone itself: No antigen is known for it. Per-base quality was not reported, and no clone a single base away is much larger than it.

Whole blood was collected in K2EDTA tubes by collaborating institutions according to the institutions' own protocols. For TCRbeta analysis, collaborators shipped samples in one of three forms: frozen whole blood, isolated PBMCs, or DNA extracted from either of those sample types. The sequence links TRBV5-1 to TRBJ2-7; 6 matching bases give a weak D call of TRBD1. This receptor was identified in a human donor with active COVID-19. The donor label of this sample is uncertain. The source material was peripheral blood. The nucleotide sequence reads as follows: TGCGCCAGCAGCTTGCAAGGACAGTCCTCCTACGAGCAGTACTTC. Its translation reads: CASSLQGQSSYEQYF. Outside the CDR3, residues come from the reference TRBV5-1 and TRBJ2-7 proteins, so the full variable domain is: KAGVTQTPRYLIKTRGQQVTLSCSPISGHRSVSWYQQTPGQGLQFLFEYFSETQRNKGNFPGRFSGRQFSNSRSEMNVSTLELGDSALYLCASSLQGQSSYEQYFGPGTRLTVT.